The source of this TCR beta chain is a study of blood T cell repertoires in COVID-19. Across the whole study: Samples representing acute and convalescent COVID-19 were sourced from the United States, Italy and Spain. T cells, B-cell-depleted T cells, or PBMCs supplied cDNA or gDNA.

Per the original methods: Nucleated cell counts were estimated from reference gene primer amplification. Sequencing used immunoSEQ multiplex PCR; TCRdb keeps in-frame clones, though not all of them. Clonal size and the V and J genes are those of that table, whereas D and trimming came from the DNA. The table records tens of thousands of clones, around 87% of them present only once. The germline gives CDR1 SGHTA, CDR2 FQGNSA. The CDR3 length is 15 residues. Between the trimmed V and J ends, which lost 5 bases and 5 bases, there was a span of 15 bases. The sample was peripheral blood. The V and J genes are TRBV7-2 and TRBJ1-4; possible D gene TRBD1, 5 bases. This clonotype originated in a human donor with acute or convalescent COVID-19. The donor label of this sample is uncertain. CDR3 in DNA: TGTGCCAGCAGCCCTGGGGGGTCCCAAAATGAAAAACTGTTTTTT. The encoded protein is CASSPGGSQNEKLFF.